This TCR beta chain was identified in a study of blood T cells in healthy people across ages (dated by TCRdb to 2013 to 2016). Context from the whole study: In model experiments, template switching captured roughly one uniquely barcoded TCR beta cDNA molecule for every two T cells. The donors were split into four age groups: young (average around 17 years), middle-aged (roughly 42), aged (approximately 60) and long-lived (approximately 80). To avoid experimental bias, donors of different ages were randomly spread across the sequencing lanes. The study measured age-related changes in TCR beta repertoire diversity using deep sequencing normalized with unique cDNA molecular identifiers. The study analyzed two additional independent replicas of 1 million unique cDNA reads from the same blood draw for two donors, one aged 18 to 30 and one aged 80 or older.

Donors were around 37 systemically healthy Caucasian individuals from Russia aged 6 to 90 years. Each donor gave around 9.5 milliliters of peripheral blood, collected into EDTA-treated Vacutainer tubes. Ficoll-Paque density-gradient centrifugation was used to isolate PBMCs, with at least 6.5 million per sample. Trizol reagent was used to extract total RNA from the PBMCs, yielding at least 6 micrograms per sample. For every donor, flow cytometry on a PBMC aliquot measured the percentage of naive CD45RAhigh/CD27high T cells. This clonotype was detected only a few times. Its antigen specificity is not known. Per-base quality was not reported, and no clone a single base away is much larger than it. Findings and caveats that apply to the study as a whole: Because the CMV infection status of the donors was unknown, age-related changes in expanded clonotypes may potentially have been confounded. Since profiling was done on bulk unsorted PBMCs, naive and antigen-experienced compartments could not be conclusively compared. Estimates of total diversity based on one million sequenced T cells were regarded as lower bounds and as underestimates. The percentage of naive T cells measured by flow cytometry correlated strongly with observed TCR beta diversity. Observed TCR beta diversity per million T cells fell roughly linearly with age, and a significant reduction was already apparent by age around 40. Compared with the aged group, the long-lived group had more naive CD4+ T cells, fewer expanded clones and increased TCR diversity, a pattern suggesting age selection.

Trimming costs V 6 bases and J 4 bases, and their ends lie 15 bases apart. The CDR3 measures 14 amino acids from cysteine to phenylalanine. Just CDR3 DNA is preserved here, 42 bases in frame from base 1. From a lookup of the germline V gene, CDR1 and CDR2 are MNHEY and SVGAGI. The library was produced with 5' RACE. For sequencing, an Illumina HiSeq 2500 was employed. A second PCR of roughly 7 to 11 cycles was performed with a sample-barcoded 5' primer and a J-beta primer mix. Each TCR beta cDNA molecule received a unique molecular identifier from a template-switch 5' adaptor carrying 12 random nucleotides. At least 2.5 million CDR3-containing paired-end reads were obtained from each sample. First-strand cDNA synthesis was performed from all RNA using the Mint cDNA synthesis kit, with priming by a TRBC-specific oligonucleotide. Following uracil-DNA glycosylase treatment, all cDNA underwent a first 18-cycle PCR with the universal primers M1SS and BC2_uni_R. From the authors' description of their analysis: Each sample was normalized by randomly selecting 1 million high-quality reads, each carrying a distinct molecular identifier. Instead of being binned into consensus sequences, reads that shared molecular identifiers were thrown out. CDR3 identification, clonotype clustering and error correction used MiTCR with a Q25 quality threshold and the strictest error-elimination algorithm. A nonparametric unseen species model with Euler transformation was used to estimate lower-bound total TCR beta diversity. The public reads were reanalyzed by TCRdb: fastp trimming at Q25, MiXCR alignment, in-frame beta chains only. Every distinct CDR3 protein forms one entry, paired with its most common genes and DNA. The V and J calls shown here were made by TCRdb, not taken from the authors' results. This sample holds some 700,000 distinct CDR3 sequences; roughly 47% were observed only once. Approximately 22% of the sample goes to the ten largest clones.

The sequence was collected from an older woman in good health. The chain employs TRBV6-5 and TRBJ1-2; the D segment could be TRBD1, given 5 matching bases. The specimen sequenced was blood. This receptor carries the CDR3 CASSLGWGSYGYTF. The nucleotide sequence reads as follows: TGTGCCAGCAGCCTGGGGTGGGGGTCCTATGGCTACACCTTC.